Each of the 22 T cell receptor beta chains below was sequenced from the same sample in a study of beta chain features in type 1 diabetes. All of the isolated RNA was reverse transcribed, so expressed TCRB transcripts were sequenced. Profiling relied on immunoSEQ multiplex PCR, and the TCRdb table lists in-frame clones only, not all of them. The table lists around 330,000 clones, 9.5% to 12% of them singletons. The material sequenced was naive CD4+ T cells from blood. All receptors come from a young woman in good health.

CDR3: CASSTGEDEQYF. CDR3 in DNA: TGTGCCAGCAGCACCGGTGAAGACGAGCAGTACTTC. The rearrangement uses TRBV5-6 and TRBJ2-7, with D uncertain. This CDR3 spans 12 amino acids. Germline CDR1 and CDR2: SGHDT and YYEEEE. Between the trimmed V and J ends, which lost 4 bases and 5 bases, there was a span of 10 bases.

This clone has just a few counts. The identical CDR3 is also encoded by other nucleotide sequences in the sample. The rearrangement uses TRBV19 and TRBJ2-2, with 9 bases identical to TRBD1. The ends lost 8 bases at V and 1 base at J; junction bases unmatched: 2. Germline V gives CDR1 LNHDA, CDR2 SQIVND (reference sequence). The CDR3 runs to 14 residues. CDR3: CASSGQGNTGELFF. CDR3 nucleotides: TGTGCCAGTTCGGGACAGGGGAACACCGGGGAGCTGTTTTTT.

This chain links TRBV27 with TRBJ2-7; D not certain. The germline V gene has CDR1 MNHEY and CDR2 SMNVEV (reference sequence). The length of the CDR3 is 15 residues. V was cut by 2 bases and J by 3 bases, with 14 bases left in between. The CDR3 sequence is CASSLIAGQNYEQYF. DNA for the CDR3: TGTGCCAGCAGTTTAATCGCCGGTCAAAACTACGAGCAGTACTTC.

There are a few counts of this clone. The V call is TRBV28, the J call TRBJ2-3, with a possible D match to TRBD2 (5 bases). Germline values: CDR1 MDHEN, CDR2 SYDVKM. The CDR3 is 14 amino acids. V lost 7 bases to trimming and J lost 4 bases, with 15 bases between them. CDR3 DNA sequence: TGTGCCAGCACCTCGGAGGTTTTTCCAGATACGCAGTATTTT. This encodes CASTSEVFPDTQYF.

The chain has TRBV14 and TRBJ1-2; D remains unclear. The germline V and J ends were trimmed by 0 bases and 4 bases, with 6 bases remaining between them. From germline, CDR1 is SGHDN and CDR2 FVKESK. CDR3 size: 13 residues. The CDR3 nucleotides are TGTGCCAGCAGCCAAGATTTCAGCTATGGCTACACCTTC. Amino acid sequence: CASSQDFSYGYTF.

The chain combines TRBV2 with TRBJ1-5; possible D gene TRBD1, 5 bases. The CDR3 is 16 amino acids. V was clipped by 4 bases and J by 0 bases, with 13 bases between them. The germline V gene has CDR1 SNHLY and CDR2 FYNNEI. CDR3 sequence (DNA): TGTGCCAGCAGTGGTGGGGCGGATTATAGCAATCAGCCCCAGCATTTT. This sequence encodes CASSGGADYSNQPQHF.

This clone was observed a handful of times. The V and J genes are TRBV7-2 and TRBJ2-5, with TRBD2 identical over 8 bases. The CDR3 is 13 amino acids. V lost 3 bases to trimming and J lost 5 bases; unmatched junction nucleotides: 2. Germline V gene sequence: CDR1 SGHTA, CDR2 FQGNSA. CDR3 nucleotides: TGTGCCAGCAGCTTCCCGGGAGGGGAGACCCAGTACTTC. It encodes CASSFPGGETQYF.

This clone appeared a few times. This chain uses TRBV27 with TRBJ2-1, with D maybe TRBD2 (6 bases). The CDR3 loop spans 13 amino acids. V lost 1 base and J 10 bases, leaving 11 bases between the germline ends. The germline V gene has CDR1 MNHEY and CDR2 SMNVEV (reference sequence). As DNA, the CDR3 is TGTGCCAGCAGTTTATTAGTGGCGGGGGAGCAGTTCTTC. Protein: CASSLLVAGEQFF.

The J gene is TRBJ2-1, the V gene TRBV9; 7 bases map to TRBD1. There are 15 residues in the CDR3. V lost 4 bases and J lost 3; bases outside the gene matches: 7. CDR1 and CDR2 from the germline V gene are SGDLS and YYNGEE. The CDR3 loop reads CASSPGTVVYNEQFF. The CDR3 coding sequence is TGTGCCAGCAGCCCCGGGACAGTGGTCTACAATGAGCAGTTCTTC.

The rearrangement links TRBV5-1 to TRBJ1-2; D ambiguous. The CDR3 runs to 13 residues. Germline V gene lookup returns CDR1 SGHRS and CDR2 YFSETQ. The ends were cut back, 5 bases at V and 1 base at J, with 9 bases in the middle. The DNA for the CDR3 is TGCGCCAGCAGTACTACGGTTAACTATGGCTACACCTTC. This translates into CASSTTVNYGYTF.

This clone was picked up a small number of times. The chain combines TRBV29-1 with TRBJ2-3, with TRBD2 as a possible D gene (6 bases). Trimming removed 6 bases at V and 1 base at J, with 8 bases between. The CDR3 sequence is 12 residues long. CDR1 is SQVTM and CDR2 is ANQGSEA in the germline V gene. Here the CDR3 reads CSVSGGTDTQYF. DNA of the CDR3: TGCAGCGTCTCGGGGGGCACAGATACGCAGTATTTT.

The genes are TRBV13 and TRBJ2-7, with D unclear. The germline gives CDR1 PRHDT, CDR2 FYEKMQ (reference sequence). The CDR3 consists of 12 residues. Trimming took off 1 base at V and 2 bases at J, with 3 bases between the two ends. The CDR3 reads CASSLAAYEQYF. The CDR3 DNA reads TGTGCCAGCAGCTTAGCCGCCTACGAGCAGTACTTC. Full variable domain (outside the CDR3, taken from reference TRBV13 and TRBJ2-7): AAGVIQSPRHLIKEKRETATLKCYPIPRHDTVYWYQQGPGQDPQFLISFYEKMQSDKGSIPDRFSAQQFSDYHSELNMSSLELGDSALYFCASSLAAYEQYFGPGTRLTVT.

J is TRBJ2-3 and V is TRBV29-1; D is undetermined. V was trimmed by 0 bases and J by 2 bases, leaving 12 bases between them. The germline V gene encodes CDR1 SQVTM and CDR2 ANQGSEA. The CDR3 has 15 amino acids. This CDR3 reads CSVEDGRKPTDTQYF. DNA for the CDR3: TGCAGCGTTGAAGATGGGCGAAAACCCACAGATACGCAGTATTTT.

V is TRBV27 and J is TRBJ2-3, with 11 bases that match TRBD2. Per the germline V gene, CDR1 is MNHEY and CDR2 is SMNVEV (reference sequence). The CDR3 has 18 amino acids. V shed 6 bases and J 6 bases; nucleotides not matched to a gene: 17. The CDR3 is CASRHRVLAGASRDTQYF. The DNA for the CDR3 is TGTGCCAGCAGACACAGGGTACTAGCGGGAGCGAGTCGGGATACGCAGTATTTT.

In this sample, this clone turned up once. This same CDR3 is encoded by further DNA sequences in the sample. CDR3 sequence: CASSVVGGSPDTQYF. In DNA form, the CDR3 reads TGTGCCAGCAGCGTGGTTGGCGGGAGCCCAGATACGCAGTATTTT. The rearrangement links TRBV9 to TRBJ2-3, with TRBD2 matching 7 bases. The ends lost 2 bases at V and 4 bases at J; junction bases unmatched: 7. There are 15 residues in the CDR3. Germline V lookup: CDR1 SGDLS, CDR2 YYNGEE.

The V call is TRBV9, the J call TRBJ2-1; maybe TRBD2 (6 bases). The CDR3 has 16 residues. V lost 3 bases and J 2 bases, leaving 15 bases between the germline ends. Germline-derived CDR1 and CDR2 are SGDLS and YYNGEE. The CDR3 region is CASSARVGLTYNEQFF. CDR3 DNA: TGTGCCAGCAGCGCACGGGTGGGACTTACCTACAATGAGCAGTTCTTC.

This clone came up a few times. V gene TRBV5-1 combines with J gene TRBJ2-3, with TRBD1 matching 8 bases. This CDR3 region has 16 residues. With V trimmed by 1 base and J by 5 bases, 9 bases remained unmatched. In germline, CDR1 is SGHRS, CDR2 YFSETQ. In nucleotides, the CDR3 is TGCGCCAGCAGCTTGCTGCGACAGGGGAACGGAGATACGCAGTATTTT. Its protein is CASSLLRQGNGDTQYF. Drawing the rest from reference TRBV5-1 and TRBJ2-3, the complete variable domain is KAGVTQTPRYLIKTRGQQVTLSCSPISGHRSVSWYQQTPGQGLQFLFEYFSETQRNKGNFPGRFSGRQFSNSRSEMNVSTLELGDSALYLCASSLLRQGNGDTQYFGPGTRLTVL.

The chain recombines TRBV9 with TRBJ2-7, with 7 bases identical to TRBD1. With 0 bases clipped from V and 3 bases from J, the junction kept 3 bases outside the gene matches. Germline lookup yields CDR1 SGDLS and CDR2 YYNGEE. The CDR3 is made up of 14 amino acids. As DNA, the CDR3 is TGTGCCAGCAGCGTAGGACAGGGCTTCTACGAGCAGTACTTC. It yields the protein CASSVGQGFYEQYF.

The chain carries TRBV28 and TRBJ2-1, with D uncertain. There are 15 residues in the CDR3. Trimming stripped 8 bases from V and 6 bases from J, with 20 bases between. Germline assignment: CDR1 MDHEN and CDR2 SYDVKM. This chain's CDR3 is CASHAPLISRNEQFF. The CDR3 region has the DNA TGTGCCAGCCACGCCCCGTTGATCTCGCGCAATGAGCAGTTCTTC. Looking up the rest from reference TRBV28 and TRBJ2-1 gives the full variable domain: DVKVTQSSRYLVKRTGEKVFLECVQDMDHENMFWYRQDPGLGLRLIYFSYDVKMKEKGDIPEGYSVSREKKERFSLILESASTNQTSMYLCASHAPLISRNEQFFGPGTRLTVL.

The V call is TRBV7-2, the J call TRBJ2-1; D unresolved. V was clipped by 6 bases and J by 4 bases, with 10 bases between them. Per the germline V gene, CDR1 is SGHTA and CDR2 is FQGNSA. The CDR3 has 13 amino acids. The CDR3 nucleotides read TGTGCCAGCAGGGTGGCACCATACAATGAGCAGTTCTTC. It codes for CASRVAPYNEQFF.

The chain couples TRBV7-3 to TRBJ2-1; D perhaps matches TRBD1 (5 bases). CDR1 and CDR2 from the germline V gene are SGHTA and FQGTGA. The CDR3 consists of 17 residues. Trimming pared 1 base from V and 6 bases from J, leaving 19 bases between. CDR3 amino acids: CASSLRLGAAASNEQFF. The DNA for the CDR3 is TGTGCCAGCAGCTTAAGGCTTGGGGCGGCTGCGTCCAATGAGCAGTTCTTC.

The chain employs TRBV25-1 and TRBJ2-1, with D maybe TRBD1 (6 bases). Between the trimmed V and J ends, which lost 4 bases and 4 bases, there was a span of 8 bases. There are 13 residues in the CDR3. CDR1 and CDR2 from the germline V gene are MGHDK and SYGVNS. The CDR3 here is CASSGTGYNEQFF. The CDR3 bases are TGTGCCAGCAGTGGAACAGGGTACAATGAGCAGTTCTTC.